One TCR beta chain is described in this entry. Germline V gene sequence: CDR1 GTSNPN, CDR2 SVGIG (reference sequence). V shed 1 base, J shed 5 bases, and the junction held 7 bases outside the gene matches. The CDR3 is made up of 14 amino acids. These data originate in a study of blood T cell repertoires in COVID-19. Assay: immunoSEQ multiplex PCR; the TCRdb copy retains only in-frame clones and omits some. Here the sample spans just under 100,000 clones, 86% being singletons. Sequenced: peripheral blood. The chain is built from TRBV30 and TRBJ1-2, with 7 bases that match TRBD1. The receptor comes from a woman in her fifties or sixties in a cohort sampled during active or convalescent COVID-19. This CDR3 is CAWSGRQGPYGYTF. The CDR3 DNA reads as TGTGCCTGGAGTGGGAGACAGGGCCCGTATGGCTACACCTTC.